The present T cell receptor beta chain was sequenced within a study of blood T cells in healthy people across ages. CDR1 SEHNR and CDR2 FQNEAQ come from the germline V gene (reference sequence). V was cut by 5 bases and J by 4 bases, with 11 bases left in between. The CDR3 is 13 amino acids. The use of a sample-barcoded 5' primer and a J-beta primer mix characterized a second PCR of 7 to 11 cycles. Every cDNA was tagged by a template-switch adaptor with 12 random nucleotides. One entry per CDR3 protein results from TCRdb running MiXCR on the 5' RACE reads. The table lists some 1.1 million distinct CDR3 sequences, around two fifths of them singletons. This clonotype was observed a few times.

The genes are TRBV7-9 and TRBJ1-1; D is uncertain. The TCR was taken from a young man in good health. Sequencing used blood. CDR3 in DNA: TGTGCCAGCAGCGTAAGTATTTCCACTGAAGCTTTCTTT. This translates into CASSVSISTEAFF.